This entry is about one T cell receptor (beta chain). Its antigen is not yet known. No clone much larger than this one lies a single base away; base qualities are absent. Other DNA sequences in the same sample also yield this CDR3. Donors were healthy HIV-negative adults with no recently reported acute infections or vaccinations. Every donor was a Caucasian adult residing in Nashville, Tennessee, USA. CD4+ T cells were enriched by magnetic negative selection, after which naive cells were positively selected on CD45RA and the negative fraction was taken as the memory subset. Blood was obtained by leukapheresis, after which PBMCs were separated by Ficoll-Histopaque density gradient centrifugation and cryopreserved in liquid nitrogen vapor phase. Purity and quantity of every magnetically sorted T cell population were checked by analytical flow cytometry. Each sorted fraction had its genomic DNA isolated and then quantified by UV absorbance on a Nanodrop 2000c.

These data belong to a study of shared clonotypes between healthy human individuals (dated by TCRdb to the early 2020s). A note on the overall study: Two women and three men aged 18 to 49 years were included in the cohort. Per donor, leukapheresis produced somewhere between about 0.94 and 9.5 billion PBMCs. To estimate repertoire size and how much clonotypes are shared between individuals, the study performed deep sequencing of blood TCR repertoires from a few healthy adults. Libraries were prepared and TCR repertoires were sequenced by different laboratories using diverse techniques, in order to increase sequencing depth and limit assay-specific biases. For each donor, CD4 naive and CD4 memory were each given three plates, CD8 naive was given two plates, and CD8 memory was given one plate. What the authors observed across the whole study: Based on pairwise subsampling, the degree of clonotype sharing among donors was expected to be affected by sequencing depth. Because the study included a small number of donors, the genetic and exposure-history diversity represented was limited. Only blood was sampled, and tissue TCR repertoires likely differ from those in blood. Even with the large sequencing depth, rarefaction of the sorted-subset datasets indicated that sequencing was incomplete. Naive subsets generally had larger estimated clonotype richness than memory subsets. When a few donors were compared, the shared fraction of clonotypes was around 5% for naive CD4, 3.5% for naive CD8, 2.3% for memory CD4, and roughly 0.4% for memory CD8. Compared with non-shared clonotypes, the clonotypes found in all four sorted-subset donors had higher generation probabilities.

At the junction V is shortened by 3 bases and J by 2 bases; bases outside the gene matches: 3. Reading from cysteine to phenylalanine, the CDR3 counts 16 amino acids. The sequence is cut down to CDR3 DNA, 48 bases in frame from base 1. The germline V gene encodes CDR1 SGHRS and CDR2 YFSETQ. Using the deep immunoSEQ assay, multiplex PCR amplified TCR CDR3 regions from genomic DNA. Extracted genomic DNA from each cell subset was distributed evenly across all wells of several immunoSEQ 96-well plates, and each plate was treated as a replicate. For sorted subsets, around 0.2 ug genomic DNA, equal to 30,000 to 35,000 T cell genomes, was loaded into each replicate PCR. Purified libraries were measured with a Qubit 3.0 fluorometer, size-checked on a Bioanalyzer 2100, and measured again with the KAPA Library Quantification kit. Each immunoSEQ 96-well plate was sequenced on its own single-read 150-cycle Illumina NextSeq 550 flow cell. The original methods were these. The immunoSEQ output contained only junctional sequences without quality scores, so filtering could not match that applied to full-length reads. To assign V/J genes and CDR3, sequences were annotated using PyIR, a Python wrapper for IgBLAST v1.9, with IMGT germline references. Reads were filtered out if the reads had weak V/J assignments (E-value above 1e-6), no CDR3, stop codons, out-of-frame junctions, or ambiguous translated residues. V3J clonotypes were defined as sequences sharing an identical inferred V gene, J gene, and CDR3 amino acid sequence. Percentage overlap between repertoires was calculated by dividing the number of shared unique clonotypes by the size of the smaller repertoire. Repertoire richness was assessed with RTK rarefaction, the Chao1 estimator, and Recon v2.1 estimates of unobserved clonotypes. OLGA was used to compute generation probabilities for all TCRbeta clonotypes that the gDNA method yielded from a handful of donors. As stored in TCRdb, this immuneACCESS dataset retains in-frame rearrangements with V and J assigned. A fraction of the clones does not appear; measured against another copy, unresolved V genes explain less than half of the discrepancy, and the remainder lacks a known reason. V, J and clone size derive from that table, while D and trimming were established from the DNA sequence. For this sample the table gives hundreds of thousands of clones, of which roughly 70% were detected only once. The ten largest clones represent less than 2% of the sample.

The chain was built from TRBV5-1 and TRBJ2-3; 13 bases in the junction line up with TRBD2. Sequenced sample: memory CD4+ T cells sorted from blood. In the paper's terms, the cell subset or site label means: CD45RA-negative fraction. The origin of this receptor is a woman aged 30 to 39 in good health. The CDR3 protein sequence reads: CASSSGLAGTTDTQYF. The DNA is TGCGCCAGCAGCTCGGGACTAGCGGGGACCACAGATACGCAGTATTTT.